The 21 T cell receptor beta chains presented below share a single source sample, sequenced in a study of T cells in Graves' hyperthyroidism and ophthalmopathy. RNA transcripts were the template for amplifying TCR beta CDR3 regions. In the first-round RT-PCR of the TCR CDR3, the HTBI primer set was used. A single record per CDR3 protein comes from TCRdb applying MiXCR to the multiplex PCR reads. Here the sample spans about 380,000 distinct CDR3 sequences, approximately 15% being singletons. Sequences were obtained from blood. The receptors shown here come from a woman under 40 with Graves' ophthalmopathy.

V is TRBV28 and J is TRBJ1-3; 8 bases agree with TRBD1. Trimming took 2 bases from V and 2 from J; bases not matched to a gene: 5. Germline V gives CDR1 MDHEN, CDR2 SYDVKM. CDR3 length: 16 amino acids. CDR3 protein: CASSLSGRGPGNTIYF. The CDR3 nucleotides read TGTGCCAGCAGTTTAAGTGGCAGGGGGCCTGGAAACACCATATATTTT.

The CDR3, as DNA: TGTGCCAGTACCCCCTCGGCAGGGGTAATTGGCTACGAGCAGTACTTC. This sequence encodes CASTPSAGVIGYEQYF. This sequence joins TRBV19 and TRBJ2-7; D may be TRBD1 (6 bases). This CDR3 contains 16 residues. V lost 7 bases, J lost 3 bases, and 22 bases lay in between. The germline V gene has CDR1 LNHDA and CDR2 SQIVND (reference sequence).

This clonotype was picked up many times. This chain's CDR3 is CASSQEGGTDTQYF. For the CDR3, the DNA is TGTGCCAGCAGCCAAGAAGGGGGCACAGATACGCAGTATTTT. This sequence joins TRBV3-1 and TRBJ2-3; D may be TRBD1 (5 bases). The CDR3 has 14 residues. Germline assignment: CDR1 LGHDT and CDR2 YNNKEL (reference sequence). V gave up 0 bases and J gave up 1 base, with 5 bases separating them.

A few counts support this clonotype. V gene TRBV9 combines with J gene TRBJ2-7; 10 bases match TRBD1. With 0 bases clipped from V and 4 bases from J, the junction kept 13 bases outside the gene matches. There are 18 residues in the CDR3. CDR1 and CDR2 from the germline V gene are SGDLS and YYNGEE. The CDR3 DNA is TGTGCCAGCAGCGTAGCGCATGAGCCGGGACAGGGGTTTTACGAGCAGTACTTC. This encodes CASSVAHEPGQGFYEQYF.

This clonotype appeared many times. The gene calls are TRBV27 and TRBJ2-1; 9 nucleotides match TRBD1. The ends lost 2 bases at V and 10 bases at J; junction bases unmatched: 6. Germline CDR1 MNHEY, CDR2 SMNVEV (reference sequence). The CDR3 sequence is 14 residues long. CDR3 loop: CASSLTDRGAEQFF. DNA of the CDR3: TGTGCCAGCAGTTTAACAGACAGGGGGGCGGAGCAGTTCTTC.

This clonotype was found many times. This chain joins TRBV5-8 and TRBJ1-1; 7 bases align to TRBD1. The CDR3 extends over 13 amino acids. With 4 bases clipped from V and 7 bases from J, the junction kept 7 bases outside the gene matches. Germline loops: CDR1 SGHTS, CDR2 YDEGEE. CDR3 in amino acids: CASSKDRANEAFF. The CDR3 DNA sequence: TGTGCCAGCAGCAAAGACAGGGCTAATGAAGCTTTCTTT.

This clonotype occurred many times. The chain couples TRBV13 to TRBJ1-1; D might be TRBD1 (6 bases). CDR3 length equals 17 residues. Germline values: CDR1 PRHDT, CDR2 FYEKMQ (reference sequence). Trimming shortened V by 3 bases and J by 0 bases, and 17 bases separated the two germline ends. The CDR3 region is CASSFNPRTDMNTEAFF. The CDR3 DNA is TGTGCCAGCAGCTTCAATCCTCGGACAGATATGAACACTGAAGCTTTCTTT.

Concerning this clonotype: A much larger clonotype is one base distant, so this may be a read error. The chain is built from TRBV7-9 and TRBJ2-5, with a weak D call TRBD2 (6 bases). CDR3 length equals 14 residues. CDR1 is SEHNR, CDR2 FQNEAQ, per germline (reference sequence). The CDR3: CASSLRREQEAQYF. As DNA, the CDR3 is TGTGCCAGCAGCCTGCGGAGGGAACAAGAGGCCCAGTACTTC.

This clonotype has ten or more counts. The chain carries TRBV7-9 and TRBJ2-7; 8 bases match TRBD1. V lost 5 bases and J lost 5; bases outside the gene matches: 5. Germline V lookup: CDR1 SEHNR, CDR2 FQNEAQ (reference sequence). CDR3 size: 13 residues. The CDR3 sequence is CASSGTGAHEQYF. In nucleotides, the CDR3 is TGTGCCAGCAGCGGGACAGGCGCCCACGAGCAGTACTTC.

In this sample, this clonotype turned up many times. The chain joins TRBV7-9 to TRBJ2-6, with D possibly matching TRBD2 (5 bases). CDR3 length: 17 residues. From germline, CDR1 is SEHNR and CDR2 FQNEAQ (reference sequence). The V gene lost 1 base and the J gene lost 5 bases, with 15 bases spanning the gap. CDR3 region: CASSLGRGSSRANVLTF. CDR3 DNA: TGTGCCAGCAGCTTAGGTCGGGGATCGAGTCGGGCCAACGTCCTGACTTTC.

This clonotype has at least ten counts. The rearrangement links TRBV18 to TRBJ2-1; D not certain. CDR3 length: 13 residues. Germline CDR1 and CDR2: KGHSH and LQKENI. V was clipped by 2 bases and J by 9 bases, with 11 bases between them. The CDR3 nucleotides read TGTGCCAGCTCACCAGGGCCCACCTTTGAGCAGTTCTTC. Translation: CASSPGPTFEQFF.

This clonotype was observed a few times. The chain uses TRBV10-3 and TRBJ2-5; D not resolved. The germline CDR1 and CDR2 sequences are ENHRY and SYGVKD. The V end was cut by 2 bases, the J end by 1 base, with 5 bases between. CDR3 size: 13 residues. For the CDR3, the DNA is TGTGCCATCAGTGAGGGTTCCCAAGAGACCCAGTACTTC. Its protein product is CAISEGSQETQYF.

V usage is TRBV2 and J usage is TRBJ1-2; D call uncertain. The CDR3 totals 14 residues. Trimming took 4 bases from V and 4 from J, leaving 13 bases between them. The germline gives CDR1 SNHLY, CDR2 FYNNEI. The CDR3 sequence is CASSGPEAGYGYTF. The DNA of the CDR3 is TGTGCCAGCAGTGGCCCCGAGGCGGGCTATGGCTACACCTTC.

Points on this clonotype: A much bigger clone sits one base away, suggesting this may be a read error. V is TRBV29-1 and J is TRBJ2-1, with 8 positions matching TRBD2. The J call is uncertain, as TRBJ2-7 better fits the DNA end. The CDR3 consists of 14 residues. CDR1 and CDR2 (germline): SQVTM, ANQGSEA. The CDR3 coding sequence is TGCAGCGTGGGACCGGGGGGGGGATACAATGAGCAGTACTTC. Its translation is CSVGPGGGYNEQYF.

V gene TRBV5-4 combines with J gene TRBJ1-5, with no clear D. With 0 bases removed from V and 2 bases from J, the gap between germline ends came to 6 bases. Germline V gene lookup returns CDR1 SGHNT and CDR2 YYREEE (reference sequence). The CDR3 is 14 residues long. The CDR3 is CASSLAPGNQPQHF. The CDR3, as DNA: TGTGCCAGCAGCTTGGCCCCGGGCAATCAGCCCCAGCATTTT.

This clonotype was recorded a few times. The chain carries TRBV6-5 and TRBJ1-2; possible D gene TRBD1, 5 bases. CDR1 and CDR2 (germline): MNHEY, SVGAGI. Trimming left V 1 base short and J 8 bases short, with 14 bases between. The CDR3 loop spans 14 amino acids. CDR3 amino acids: CASSYLDTTIGYTF. The CDR3 coding sequence is TGTGCCAGCAGTTACTTGGACACGACTATAGGCTACACCTTC.

The V and J genes are TRBV20-1 and TRBJ2-7, with D possibly TRBD2 on 7 matching bases. Germline CDR1 DFQATT, CDR2 SNEGSKA (reference sequence). The CDR3 extends over 16 amino acids. Trimming took 2 bases from V and 2 from J, leaving 19 bases between them. CDR3 sequence: CSARILGGGLPYEQYF. Here the CDR3 DNA reads TGCAGTGCTAGAATCTTAGGGGGGGGACTCCCCTACGAGCAGTACTTC.

The V gene is TRBV7-2, the J gene TRBJ2-7; D call uncertain. Trimming shortened V by 1 base and J by 7 bases, and 20 bases separated the two germline ends. Germline-derived CDR1 and CDR2 are SGHTA and FQGNSA. CDR3 length equals 16 residues. In nucleotides, the CDR3 is TGTGCCAGCAGCTTAGACAAGATAATAACCTACGAGGAGCAGTACTTC. It encodes CASSLDKIITYEEQYF.

This clonotype was recorded at least ten times. The gene calls are TRBV6-1 and TRBJ2-7; possibly TRBD1 for D (5 bases). V was pared by 5 bases and J by 3 bases, with 8 bases between. The germline V gene encodes CDR1 MNHNS and CDR2 SASEGT. The CDR3 runs 12 residues. The chain's CDR3 is CASSSGIYEQYF. The CDR3, as DNA: TGTGCCAGCAGTTCAGGGATCTACGAGCAGTACTTC.

Many counts were recorded for this clonotype. The chain has TRBV6-1 and TRBJ2-1; D possibly uses TRBD1 or TRBD2 (5 bases each). Germline loops: CDR1 MNHNS, CDR2 SASEGT. CDR3 length: 15 amino acids. V gave up 4 bases and J gave up 8 bases, with 18 bases separating them. CDR3 in DNA: TGTGCCAGCAGTGCGGGACCCAATTTTGGCGATGAGCAGTTCTTC. Its translation: CASSAGPNFGDEQFF.

A note on this clonotype: A much larger clone sits a single nucleotide away, making a read error possible. The chain couples TRBV6-9 to TRBJ1-2; D not resolved. The CDR3 consists of 13 residues. Trimming took off 4 bases at V and 7 bases at J, with 13 bases between the two ends. The germline gives CDR1 MNHGY, CDR2 SVAAGI. CDR3 bases: TGTGCCAGCAGTTTTGAGCGGGCGCGTGGCTACACCTTC. It codes for CASSFERARGYTF.